This paragraph reports one TCR beta chain. Its antigen target is currently unknown. Base qualities were left out, and no much larger clone turns up one base away. The record originates from a study of cytomegalovirus exposure and HLA in healthy donors (dated by TCRdb to about 2017). For the study in its entirety: According to an earlier analysis of around 600 of the donors, some 170 million T cells yielded 95 million to 140 million unique TCR beta sequences and roughly 280 Gb of sequence data. HLA typing included class I and class II loci at four-digit resolution. Of the approximately 400 genotyped donors, about 84% fell in the genetic ancestry cluster associated with self-reported Caucasian donors. The later analysis used no new phenotypic data to find candidate immune exposures, relying instead on TCR beta sequences and their occurrence across donors. Every repertoire in the discovery cohort had been generated on one and the same sequencing platform. To predict cytomegalovirus infection status, the study brought together high-throughput TCR immunosequencing, statistical association of individual TCRs with disease status, and machine learning. An earlier analysis of nearly 600 of the donors applied high-throughput TCR beta sequencing to assess whether each TCR beta V gene segment acted as functional or pseudogenic. A later genetic analysis used genome-wide SNP genotypes for about 55% of the 666 donors, treating that subset as a discovery cohort. Donor age, sex, ethnicity and CMV serostatus were collected together with the repertoire data. A separate validation cohort of about 110 different subjects was used in addition to the approximately 670-subject first cohort. A handful of DR-DQ haplotypes were handled as single units for association and clustering because linkage in the cohort was strong. Typing coverage varied by locus: roughly 620-640 donors for A, B, C, DRB1 and DQB1; roughly 560 for DQA1; more than 600 for DPA1; around 450 for DPB1. Among some 400 genotyped donors of the cohort, an average of approximately 240,000 unique TCR beta nucleotide sequences was sequenced per donor, of which 15% to 20% were non-productive. The study aimed to test whether signatures of past pathogen exposure could be identified by cataloging public T cell receptors. Using immunosequencing, the study profiled T cell repertoires from fewer than 700 subjects and related those repertoires to cytomegalovirus serostatus. An early release covering 550 to 650 HLA-typed donors comprised about 300 gigabases of sequencing data and around 80 million unique TCR sequences. In a later analysis, previously published TCR beta repertoires from 550 to 750 donors were re-analyzed and high-resolution HLA genotyping was added so that TCR occurrence patterns could be studied. Summary of the overall study and its limitations: Linkage disequilibrium might explain the correlated functional status among segregating V segments, but an unknown experimental factor could not be excluded. The study gave a list of around 170 TCR beta chains associated with cytomegalovirus. A later analysis associated about 17,000 TCR beta sequences with specific HLA alleles at a false discovery rate of 0.05. A few of the identified cytomegalovirus-associated TCR beta chains were confirmed in vitro to be specific for cytomegalovirus antigens. Across donors, most TCR sequences were observed very rarely, whereas some public TCRs were present in many individuals. In a later analysis, most CMV-associated TCR beta chains were found to appear HLA-restricted, with HLA associations seemingly driven largely by CMV exposure. When HLA alleles, especially DR and DQ, strongly co-occurred, TCR associations were difficult to assign to individual alleles. Only TCR beta chains were sequenced in this cohort, and the absence of alpha or paired-chain data limited detectable features. A cluster of highly shared sequence variants was judged likely to be a technical artifact of the sequencing pipeline. According to a later analysis, parvovirus B19, influenza, CMV and Epstein-Barr virus appeared linked to several top co-occurrence clusters. According to the authors, the approach could potentially be generalized to other disease states and immunological phenotypes. A further reported finding was that TCR beta sequences accurately predicted the HLA-A and HLA-B alleles for most subjects in the first cohort. A later genetic analysis reported fewer N-insertions in productive TCRs among donors in an Asian-associated ancestry cluster than the roughly 700-donor mean. According to a later analysis, TCR association rates differed among HLA loci, with DRB1 alleles showing the most associated TCRs and HLA-C alleles showing the fewest. In a later genetic analysis, a missense DCLRE1C variant was associated with V-gene and J-gene trimming of TCR beta chains, and the association was replicated in an independent cohort. Because HLA typing was missing for some donors at each locus, association tests included only the typed subset. Because counts were too low, seventeen rarely observed V segments, including chromosome 9 orphons, were left out of the earlier analysis of several hundred of the donors. Cytomegalovirus status was reported to be diagnosed by the classifier with high specificity and sensitivity in both the original and validation cohorts. The only immune exposure information available for the cohort was CMV serostatus. Presence/absence analyses assumed roughly uniform sequencing depth across donors, an assumption that may not hold. A later analysis found that HLA-associated TCR beta chains were more clonally expanded and had lower generation probabilities than equally common non-associated chains. In an earlier analysis of 450 to 750 of the donors, most TCR beta V segments appeared in productive rearrangements about 90% or about 30% of the time, broadly matching IMGT annotations.

The library was built by means of the immunoSEQ multiplex PCR assay. The multiplex PCR relied on a mix of 60 forward primers for TCR Vbeta segments and 13 reverse primers for TCR Jbeta segments. Amplification of the CDR3 region of rearranged TCR beta genes was performed with a multiplex PCR assay on genomic DNA. The amplified TCR beta libraries were sequenced on the Illumina HiSeq System as 87-base-pair reads. Processing in the source paper ran as follows. A later analysis tallied roughly 80 million unique TCR beta chains across the 666 repertoires, and approximately 11 million of those chains were shared by two or more donors. A nearest-neighbor algorithm error-corrected the raw reads and collapsed the reads into unique sequences, merging closely related sequences to remove PCR and sequencing errors. CDR3 sequences were aligned to IMGT reference sequences to assign V, D and J gene segments. For a sequence to be retained, at least a six-nucleotide match to both a V gene segment and a J gene segment was required. Rearrangements were classified as productive when the CDR3 lacked stop codons and remained in frame with V and J, and all other rearrangements were classified as non-productive. Following IMGT convention, CDR3 was defined as the stretch from the second conserved V-encoded cysteine up to the conserved J-encoded phenylalanine. Sequences without an unambiguous match to a single V gene segment were excluded from the earlier analysis of 450 to 750 of the donors. An earlier analysis of 500 to 600 of the donors classified V segments as functional when productive rearrangements were above 56.7% and as segregating when the standard deviation between donors was above 5%. To diagnose cytomegalovirus status from the catalog of TCR beta chain sequences, a statistical classification framework was built. A later analysis assigned V and J genes by comparing TCR nucleotide sequences with IMGT/GENE-DB human TR gene sequences. Using the TCRdist pipeline, a later analysis assigned CDR3 sequences along with most-parsimonious VDJ recombination scenarios. A later analysis defined each TCR beta chain by its CDR3 amino acid sequence plus V-gene family, and excluded reads lacking a unique V-gene family. A later analysis removed several hundred highly shared, low-generation-probability nucleotide sequences to deal with suspected cross-contamination and a sequencing artifact. In a later analysis, a clonal expansion index was calculated for each public chain from normalized within-repertoire ranks of inferred template counts. In a later analysis, generation probabilities were computed with a VDJ recombination model fitted to out-of-frame rearrangements, and the resulting probabilities were checked against IGoR. In a later analysis, hypergeometric tests were used to score TCR-TCR, TCR-HLA and TCR-CMV co-occurrence, with a repertoire-size bias correction applied to TCR pairs. False discovery rates were estimated in a later analysis by permuting HLA or CMV assignments 20 times. In a later analysis, co-occurring TCRs were grouped with DBSCAN, and TCRdist sequence similarity was added when clustering was performed within HLA-allele-positive subsets. Co-occurrence clustering excluded repertoires with fewer than 30,000 or more than 120,000 public chains, plus five with anomalous nucleotide sharing. TCRdb took this table from immuneACCESS and kept in-frame rearrangements with V and J called. Such tables lack part of the clones; where checked against another copy, unresolved V genes explain under half of the gap, and the rest is unexplained. Clone size and V and J calls were adopted from that table, with D and trimming inferred from the DNA. The sample contains approximately 190,000 clones, 80% of them found a single time. Of the sample, roughly 6.3% is held by the ten largest clones.

The cohort was made up of 650 to 700 healthy bone marrow donors. All cohort members were sampled while nominally healthy, although unrecorded immune exposures were likely present. The donor was CMV seropositive and was included in the group of 250 to 300 seropositive cohort members. Every donor gave a peripheral blood sample, and the peripheral blood mononuclear cells from that sample were used for TCR beta sequencing. Genomic DNA was extracted from the blood cell samples with the Qiagen DNeasy Blood Extraction Kit. Sequencing was carried out using PBMCs. This receptor was identified in a man aged 35 to 55 in good health and CMV-seropositive.

In nucleotides, the sequence is TGTGCCAGTTCCGGGAGCTCCTATAATTCACCCCTCCACTTT. This yields the protein CASSGSSYNSPLHF. This sequence uses TRBV19 and TRBJ1-6, with no reliable assignment of the D segment. The CDR3 contains 14 residues, cysteine and phenylalanine counted. The kept DNA is CDR3 alone, 42 bases in frame from the first base. The germline V gene (reference sequence) sets CDR1 to LNHDA and CDR2 to SQIVND. The germline ends are 8 bases apart after V is trimmed by 8 bases and J by 0 bases.